This T cell receptor beta chain was captured by sequencing in a study of response to subunit inactivated influenza vaccine. About this clonotype itself: At one of its ends the junction is not consistent with the germline gene, which may arise from a read error.

TCRdb reanalysed the RT-PCR reads using MiXCR and keeps one entry per CDR3 protein. The repertoire holds some 540,000 distinct CDR3 sequences, under 30% seen once, with approximately 3% in the top ten. Germline lookup yields CDR1 SQVTM and CDR2 ANQGSEA. CDR3 length: 14 residues. These records were also assigned to another study, of T cells expressing NK-cell markers. From that paper: What made the TCR beta cDNA was 5'RACE template switching with UMIs. From sorted CD3+CD56+NKG2C+, CD3+CD56+NKG2C- and CD3+CD56-NKG2C+ T cells came the TCR beta repertoires. Several experiments employed an anti-gamma-delta TCR antibody to confine sorting to alpha-beta TCR T cells. HCMV specificity of expanded NKG2C+ T cell clones remained unclear.

The rearrangement joins TRBV29-1 to TRBJ2-1; D unclear. The sequenced sample was CD4+ T cells sorted from PBMCs, obtained roughly 13 days after vaccination. This receptor was obtained from a man aged 50-59 years who received an inactivated influenza vaccine. This CDR3 reads CSAESGEAYNEQFF. The DNA of the CDR3 is TGCAGCGCTGAAAGTGGGGAAGCCTACAATGAGCAGTTCTTC.